What follows are 25 T cell receptor beta chains derived from one specimen sequenced in a study of T cell responses to AZD1222 COVID-19 vaccine. Profiling relied on immunoSEQ multiplex PCR, and the TCRdb table lists in-frame clones only, not all of them. The sample includes around 160,000 clones, roughly 91% seen only once; the top ten take around 1.9%. The sample here was peripheral blood, taken on day 0 of AZD1222 vaccination. Every receptor here comes from an adult in good health.

The CDR3 DNA is TGCAGCGTTGTGACAGGGGGGGCCTATGGCTACACCTTC. It codes for CSVVTGGAYGYTF. The chain couples TRBV29-1 to TRBJ1-2, with 9 nucleotides matching TRBD1. V was clipped by 4 bases and J by 4 bases; unmatched bases: 4. Germline values: CDR1 SQVTM, CDR2 ANQGSEA. CDR3 length equals 13 residues.

V is TRBV5-1 and J is TRBJ2-3; D is ambiguous. The CDR3 consists of 14 residues. With 0 bases removed from V and 3 bases from J, the gap between germline ends came to 8 bases. Germline assignment: CDR1 SGHRS and CDR2 YFSETQ. The CDR3 DNA follows: TGCGCCAGCAGCTTGGTAGCAGTTACAGATACGCAGTATTTT. Translated, it gives CASSLVAVTDTQYF.

The chain carries TRBV5-4 and TRBJ1-1, with 10 bases identical to TRBD1. Germline trimming cut 3 bases from V and 13 bases from J; bases unmatched to any gene: 9. The CDR3 is made up of 13 amino acids. Looked up from germline, CDR1 is SGHNT and CDR2 is YYREEE (reference sequence). CDR3 region: CASSSKDRGRVFF. For the CDR3, the DNA is TGTGCCAGCAGCTCAAAGGACAGGGGGAGGGTTTTCTTT.

This chain uses TRBV2 with TRBJ1-2; D unresolved. Per germline, CDR1 SNHLY and CDR2 FYNNEI. The V end lost 6 bases, the J end lost 8 bases, and 13 bases lay between the germline ends. The CDR3 spans 12 residues. This CDR3 reads CASRPTGRGYTF. In DNA form, the CDR3 reads TGTGCCAGCAGGCCGACGGGGAGGGGCTACACCTTC.

V is TRBV25-1 and J is TRBJ1-1; 12 nucleotides line up with TRBD1. CDR1 MGHDK and CDR2 SYGVNS come from the germline V gene. The CDR3 has 16 residues. Trimming cost V 4 bases and J 5 bases; bases outside gene matches: 8. CDR3 sequence (DNA): TGTGCCAGCAGTGCGGGACAGGGGGCGCCCCGGACTGAAGCTTTCTTT. This gives the protein CASSAGQGAPRTEAFF.

The chain employs TRBV7-2 and TRBJ1-4; D ambiguous. CDR1 and CDR2 from the germline V gene are SGHTA and FQGNSA. Trimming removed 2 bases at V and 5 bases at J, with 6 bases between. The CDR3 runs to 13 residues. The CDR3 bases are TGTGCCAGCAGCTTAAACATGAATGAAAAACTGTTTTTT. This codes for CASSLNMNEKLFF.

This chain links TRBV5-1 with TRBJ2-7; D is unresolved. Germline loops: CDR1 SGHRS, CDR2 YFSETQ. Trimming shortened V by 3 bases and J by 2 bases, and 15 bases separated the two germline ends. The CDR3 sequence is 15 residues long. CDR3 residues: CASSYDSLVAYEQYF. The CDR3 DNA sequence: TGCGCCAGCAGCTACGACTCTTTAGTAGCCTACGAGCAGTACTTC.

The CDR3 sequence is CASSILAGPNEQFF. CDR3 coding DNA: TGCGCCAGCAGCATTTTAGCGGGCCCGAATGAGCAGTTCTTC. The chain is built from TRBV5-1 and TRBJ2-1, with 7 bases fitting TRBD2. V lost 4 bases, J lost 7 bases, and 8 bases stayed unmatched. The CDR3 has 14 amino acids. Germline V gene sequence: CDR1 SGHRS, CDR2 YFSETQ.

This chain uses TRBV21-1 with TRBJ2-6; the D call TRBD1 from the table was never checked on the DNA. TRBV21-1 is classified as a pseudogene. The CDR3 has 15 residues. CDR3 sequence reads: CASSKGPVGANVLTF. The CDR3 DNA reads TGTGCCAGCTCAAAGGGGCCGGTTGGGGCCAACGTCCTGACTTTC.

V is TRBV5-4 and J is TRBJ1-4; D is possibly TRBD1 (6 bases). V was pared by 4 bases and J by 6 bases, with 16 bases between. The germline CDR1 and CDR2 sequences are SGHNT and YYREEE (reference sequence). This CDR3 has 15 amino acids. The CDR3 coding sequence is TGTGCCAGCAGCGAAAAAGGTGGGGGCGATGAAAAACTGTTTTTT. Protein: CASSEKGGGDEKLFF. The whole variable domain, filled in from reference TRBV5-4 and TRBJ1-4, reads ETGVTQSPTHLIKTRGQQVTLRCSSQSGHNTVSWYQQALGQGPQFIFQYYREEENGRGNFPPRFSGLQFPNYSSELNVNALELDDSALYLCASSEKGGGDEKLFFGSGTQLSVL.

J is TRBJ1-6 and V is TRBV6-5; D not certain. This CDR3 has 14 amino acids. CDR1 and CDR2 from the germline V gene are MNHEY and SVGAGI. V lost 4 bases, J lost 5 bases, and 9 bases lay in between. The CDR3 sequence: CASSSGKHNSPLHF. The CDR3 DNA reads as TGTGCCAGCAGTTCCGGGAAGCATAATTCACCCCTCCACTTT.

This rearrangement joins TRBV6-5 to TRBJ1-3, with D tentatively TRBD1 (6 bases). In germline, CDR1 is MNHEY, CDR2 SVGAGI. CDR3 length: 13 residues. Deletions cut 6 bases from V and 4 bases from J, with 10 bases between. The CDR3 nucleotides are TGTGCCAGCAGACAGGGCCCCGGAAACACCATATATTTT. It codes for CASRQGPGNTIYF.

V usage is TRBV7-9 and J usage is TRBJ2-1; 8 bases line up with TRBD2. This CDR3 region has 16 residues. Losses at the gene ends were 4 bases for V and 8 bases for J; bases not matched to a gene: 13. Germline V lookup: CDR1 SEHNR, CDR2 FQNEAQ (reference sequence). The CDR3: CASSSTGTSIFHEQFF. The CDR3, as DNA: TGTGCCAGCAGCTCCACCGGGACTAGTATTTTCCATGAGCAGTTCTTC.

The chain uses TRBV5-6 and TRBJ1-2, with a tentative D call TRBD1 (6 bases). V lost 0 bases and J 4 bases, leaving 16 bases between the germline ends. The germline CDR1 and CDR2 sequences are SGHDT and YYEEEE. CDR3 length: 16 amino acids. The CDR3 DNA is TGTGCCAGCAGCTTGGGGACGGGGGGCTATAGCTATGGCTACACCTTC. It codes for CASSLGTGGYSYGYTF.

The V gene is TRBV2, the J gene TRBJ2-3, with 14 nucleotides matching TRBD2. The length of the CDR3 is 16 residues. The ends lost 5 bases at V and 5 bases at J; junction bases unmatched: 6. Germline CDR1 is SNHLY and CDR2 is FYNNEI. Here the CDR3 reads CASSLGLAGAIDTQYF. For the CDR3, the DNA is TGTGCCAGCAGTCTGGGACTAGCGGGAGCAATAGATACGCAGTATTTT.

Only one count was recorded for this clone. The chain combines TRBV7-2 with TRBJ2-5; no reliable D call. Trimming removed 1 base at V and 4 bases at J, with 10 bases between. This CDR3 is built from 14 residues. CDR1 is SGHTA and CDR2 is FQGNSA in the germline V gene. This chain's CDR3 is CASSLETYGETQYF. The CDR3 nucleotides read TGTGCCAGCAGCTTAGAGACTTACGGAGAGACCCAGTACTTC.

V usage is TRBV11-2 and J usage is TRBJ2-3; 8 bases fit TRBD2. CDR3 length equals 16 residues. Germline V gene sequence: CDR1 SGHAT, CDR2 FQNNGV. J lost 4 bases, V lost 2 bases, and 8 bases had no gene match. CDR3 amino acids: CASSLSVREGPDTQYF. CDR3 DNA: TGTGCCAGCAGCTTAAGTGTCCGGGAGGGCCCAGATACGCAGTATTTT. The variable domain in full, completed from reference TRBV11-2 and TRBJ2-3, reads EAGVAQSPRYKIIEKRQSVAFWCNPISGHATLYWYQQILGQGPKLLIQFQNNGVVDDSQLPKDRFSAERLKGVDSTLKIQPAKLEDSAVYLCASSLSVREGPDTQYFGPGTRLTVL.

This clone has just a few counts. V usage is TRBV19 and J usage is TRBJ1-2; D uncertain. The CDR3 has 18 residues. Germline-derived CDR1 and CDR2 are LNHDA and SQIVND (reference sequence). Between the trimmed V and J ends, which lost 5 bases and 4 bases, there was a span of 26 bases. This CDR3 is CASSPRVPGVLRGYGYTF. The CDR3 DNA follows: TGTGCCAGTAGTCCGCGGGTGCCAGGCGTCTTACGAGGCTATGGCTACACCTTC.

This chain links TRBV28 with TRBJ1-1, with D maybe TRBD1 (6 bases). Germline CDR1 is MDHEN and CDR2 is SYDVKM. V was shortened by 8 bases and J by 5 bases, with 12 bases between the two germline ends. This CDR3 has 12 residues. DNA for the CDR3: TGTGCCAGCGGGATACAGGGAACTGAAGCTTTCTTT. This sequence encodes CASGIQGTEAFF.

The V and J genes are TRBV5-8 and TRBJ1-6, with TRBD1 matching over 11 bases. This CDR3 spans 16 amino acids. Unmatched junction bases numbered 9, after V lost 6 bases and J lost 7 bases. In germline, CDR1 is SGHTS, CDR2 YDEGEE. In DNA form, the CDR3 reads TGTGCCAGCACCAAACGGACAGGGGGCGTCAATTCACCCCTCCACTTT. Residues: CASTKRTGGVNSPLHF.

The chain recombines TRBV6-5 with TRBJ2-7; D gene ambiguous. CDR1 is MNHEY, CDR2 SVGAGI, per germline. The CDR3 length is 12 residues. V lost 10 bases, J lost 4 bases, and 14 bases lay in between. The chain's CDR3 is CATRRLPYEQYF. CDR3 DNA sequence: TGTGCCACCCGACGTCTTCCTTACGAGCAGTACTTC.

This rearrangement joins TRBV5-1 to TRBJ2-7; 9 bases are a match to TRBD1. Germline CDR1 is SGHRS and CDR2 is YFSETQ. This CDR3 has 15 residues. J lost 3 bases, V lost 0 bases, and 4 bases had no gene match. The CDR3 DNA follows: TGCGCCAGCAGCTTGGAGTGGACAGGGGACTACGAGCAGTACTTC. This translates into CASSLEWTGDYEQYF.

This chain uses TRBV20-1 with TRBJ1-1; 8 bases match TRBD1. The CDR3 is made up of 13 amino acids. Unmatched junction bases numbered 8, after V lost 3 bases and J lost 8 bases. The germline V gene encodes CDR1 DFQATT and CDR2 SNEGSKA (reference sequence). CDR3 region: CSASTGTGQEAFF. CDR3 nucleotide sequence: TGCAGTGCTAGTACCGGGACAGGCCAGGAAGCTTTCTTT.

The V and J genes are TRBV9 and TRBJ2-7; D gene ambiguous. Trimming stripped 3 bases from V and 3 bases from J, with 10 bases between. The CDR3 has 13 residues. Germline CDR1 SGDLS, CDR2 YYNGEE. This CDR3 reads CASSAFPGYEQYF. Here the CDR3 DNA reads TGTGCCAGCAGCGCTTTCCCGGGCTACGAGCAGTACTTC.

This clone was picked up one time. The chain is built from TRBV5-1 and TRBJ2-3; TRBD2 matches at 9 bases. V dropped 1 base and J dropped 6; count of bases not matched to a gene: 6. Germline loops: CDR1 SGHRS, CDR2 YFSETQ. The length of the CDR3 is 15 residues. The CDR3 nucleotides are TGCGCCAGCAGCTTGCAGTTAGCGGGAGAGGATACGCAGTATTTT. Its protein is CASSLQLAGEDTQYF. Full variable domain (rest looked up from reference TRBV5-1 and TRBJ2-3): KAGVTQTPRYLIKTRGQQVTLSCSPISGHRSVSWYQQTPGQGLQFLFEYFSETQRNKGNFPGRFSGRQFSNSRSEMNVSTLELGDSALYLCASSLQLAGEDTQYFGPGTRLTVL.